The entry below describes one T cell receptor (beta chain). This receptor's antigen is unknown. There are no base qualities to consult, and no much larger clone falls within one base. The germline V gene gives CDR1 as SGHAT and CDR2 as FQNNGV. The CDR3, from cysteine to phenylalanine, totals 16 residues. CDR3 DNA only is kept here, 48 bases in frame from base 1. Compared with germline, V lacks 0 bases and J lacks 4 bases; bases without a gene match: 7. The immunoSEQ Assay, a bias-controlled multiplex PCR, was used to amplify TCRbeta CDR3 regions from genomic DNA. For the original study's pipeline: The number of nucleated cells in each sample was estimated from the amplification of reference gene primers within the assay. To quantify the absolute abundance of each unique TCRbeta CDR3 rearrangement, sequence reads were collapsed and filtered. For each sample, productive Simpson clonality was calculated as the square root of Simpson's diversity index over productive rearrangements. TCRdb took this table from immuneACCESS and kept in-frame rearrangements with V and J called. Such tables lack part of the clones; where checked against another copy, unresolved V genes explain under half of the gap, and the rest is unexplained. That table supplies the V and J calls and clone size; D and trimming were determined from the DNA. This sample has roughly 390,000 clones in its table, and 85% of those were observed once. The leading ten clones occupy 3% to 4% of the sample.

Whole blood was collected in K2EDTA tubes by collaborating institutions according to the institutions' own protocols. For TCRbeta analysis, collaborators shipped samples in one of three forms: frozen whole blood, isolated PBMCs, or DNA extracted from either of those sample types. This sample stems from a study of blood T cell repertoires in COVID-19 (dated by TCRdb to the early 2020s). For context, the study as a whole: Samples covering the acute and convalescent phases of COVID-19 were provided by collaborators in the United States, Italy and Spain. The material from the prospective study consisted of cDNA or gDNA derived from T cells, B-cell-depleted T cells, or PBMCs. Deeply sampled blood TCRbeta repertoires from subjects exposed to, actively infected with, or recovered from COVID-19 were included in the dataset. The repertoires were released in a freely available public database intended as a resource for research on the immune response to SARS-CoV-2. Samples were obtained from the ongoing ImmuneRACE study (first 160 participants) and from some 1,300 subjects provided by 6 global collaborators. Nearly every sample came with metadata listing a de-identified subject ID, COVID-19 status, age in years and sex. Where HLA class I and class II types were available, the types were taken from metadata supplied by the sample provider, not from assay-based typing.

What the research found in general, with its limitations: How much clinical and demographic metadata was included differed by source and by participant, and the metadata was provided uncurated.

The receptor was derived from a woman aged 18 to 35 with acute or convalescent COVID-19. The sequenced material came from peripheral blood. The chain is encoded by TRBV11-2 joined to TRBJ1-1; the central 8 bases match TRBD1. The CDR3 reads CASSLEVDRETTEAFF. Here is the DNA: TGTGCCAGCAGCTTAGAGGTGGACAGGGAGACCACTGAAGCTTTCTTT.